Shown below are 32 T cell receptor beta chains from a single sample sequenced in a study of T cell responses to AZD1222 COVID-19 vaccine. Assay used: immunoSEQ multiplex PCR; TCRdb lists only in-frame clones, some missing. The sample contains over 150,000 clones, just over 90% of which appear only once. The sequencing used peripheral blood, collected on day 0 of AZD1222 vaccination. Receptors were obtained from an adult in good health.

This chain links TRBV19 with TRBJ1-2; no clear D gene. With 5 bases removed from V and 2 bases from J, the gap between germline ends came to 12 bases. Germline V gene sequence: CDR1 LNHDA, CDR2 SQIVND (reference sequence). The CDR3 loop spans 14 amino acids. The DNA of the CDR3 is TGTGCCAGTAGTTCTACGACACTAAACTATGGCTACACCTTC. It specifies CASSSTTLNYGYTF.

The CDR3 loop reads CSGQAQGAEAFF. In DNA form, the CDR3 reads TGCAGCGGACAGGCCCAGGGCGCTGAAGCTTTCTTT. The chain links TRBV29-1 to TRBJ1-1; TRBD1 is a possible D gene (6 bases). This CDR3 is built from 12 residues. Germline CDR1 is SQVTM and CDR2 is ANQGSEA. V was cut by 7 bases and J by 6 bases, with 15 bases left in between.

The chain recombines TRBV27 with TRBJ1-1, with D perhaps TRBD1 (5 bases). Per the germline V gene, CDR1 is MNHEY and CDR2 is SMNVEV (reference sequence). The CDR3 loop spans 14 amino acids. V was pared by 5 bases and J by 3 bases, with 13 bases between. CDR3 nucleotide sequence: TGTGCCAGCAGTACCGTCGGGGGGTACACTGAAGCTTTCTTT. Translation: CASSTVGGYTEAFF.

The chain joins TRBV12-5 to TRBJ2-3; TRBD2 is a possible D gene (6 bases). Deletions cut 7 bases from V and 8 bases from J, with 10 bases between. CDR3 size: 11 residues. The V gene's germline CDR1 is LGHNT and CDR2 FRNRAP. For the CDR3, the DNA is TGTGCTAGTGCCAAGGAGGGTACGCAGTATTTT. It yields the protein CASAKEGTQYF.

The chain employs TRBV28 and TRBJ2-7, with D tentatively TRBD1 (7 bases). V was pared by 7 bases and J by 4 bases, with 14 bases between. This CDR3 has 13 residues. Germline-derived CDR1 and CDR2 are MDHEN and SYDVKM. CDR3 DNA sequence: TGTGCCAGCACCGATTCAGGGGGGTACGAGCAGTACTTC. Translating gives CASTDSGGYEQYF.

V is TRBV3-1 (or the pseudogene TRBV3-2) and J is TRBJ1-2, with 8 bases identical to TRBD1. Germline CDR1 reads LGHDT; CDR2 reads YNNKEL (reference sequence). CDR3 size: 15 residues. V dropped 2 bases and J dropped 6; count of bases not matched to a gene: 8. CDR3 in amino acids: CASSQLGTGLDGYTF. CDR3 nucleotides: TGTGCCAGCAGCCAATTAGGGACAGGTCTTGATGGCTACACCTTC.

The chain couples TRBV10-1 to TRBJ2-3; perhaps TRBD2 as D (6 bases). With 3 bases removed from V and 1 base from J, the gap between germline ends came to 11 bases. The CDR3 spans 15 residues. Germline V gene sequence: CDR1 WNHNN, CDR2 SYGVQD (reference sequence). The CDR3 sequence: CASSDGGVGTDTQYF. CDR3 sequence (DNA): TGCGCCAGCAGTGACGGGGGTGTCGGCACAGATACGCAGTATTTT.

This chain uses TRBV19 with TRBJ2-2; D is undetermined. Trimming took off 7 bases at V and 4 bases at J, with 16 bases between the two ends. Germline assignment: CDR1 LNHDA and CDR2 SQIVND (reference sequence). CDR3 length equals 15 residues. CDR3 in DNA: TGTGCCAGTACCGTACCCCCGCTCATCACCGGGGAGCTGTTTTTT. Translation: CASTVPPLITGELFF.

The J gene is TRBJ1-2, the V gene TRBV21-1. TRBV21-1 is assigned pseudogene status. The CDR3 consists of 15 residues. This CDR3 reads CASSPGPNPGYGYTF. CDR3 DNA: TGTGCCAGCAGCCCCGGACCTAACCCGGGGTATGGCTACACCTTC.

The J gene is TRBJ1-5, the V gene TRBV14; maybe TRBD1 (6 bases). Germline CDR1 and CDR2: SGHDN and FVKESK. The CDR3 has 14 amino acids. V gave up 4 bases and J gave up 2 bases, with 9 bases separating them. DNA of the CDR3: TGTGCCAGCAGCCCTCAGGGGCGCAATCAGCCCCAGCATTTT. Protein product: CASSPQGRNQPQHF.

The chain uses TRBV10-2 and TRBJ1-5; perhaps TRBD1 as D (5 bases). V was shortened by 4 bases and J by 0 bases, with 16 bases between the two germline ends. Germline V lookup: CDR1 WSHSY, CDR2 SAAADI. This CDR3 region has 17 residues. The CDR3 loop reads CASSGDRYLGSNQPQHF. DNA for the CDR3: TGCGCCAGCAGTGGGGACCGATACTTAGGTAGCAATCAGCCCCAGCATTTT.

The V gene is TRBV10-3, the J gene TRBJ1-2, with a weak D call TRBD1 (5 bases). This CDR3 spans 12 amino acids. Trimming took 7 bases from V and 1 from J, leaving 7 bases between them. Germline CDR1 is ENHRY and CDR2 is SYGVKD. The DNA for the CDR3 is TGTGCCATCATGGGGGATAACTATGGCTACACCTTC. Its translation is CAIMGDNYGYTF.

The V and J genes are TRBV6-1 and TRBJ1-5, with D unresolved. This CDR3 has 14 residues. Trimming removed 1 base at V and 7 bases at J, with 11 bases between. Germline CDR1 MNHNS, CDR2 SASEGT. CDR3 coding DNA: TGTGCCAGCAGTGAAGGCCCCGATGGGCAGCCCCAGCATTTT. Its protein product is CASSEGPDGQPQHF.

This rearrangement joins TRBV2 to TRBJ2-2; 7 bases are a match to TRBD2. The CDR3 length is 17 residues. The V gene end was trimmed by 4 bases and the J gene end by 7 bases; junction bases not matched to a gene: 15. The germline V gene encodes CDR1 SNHLY and CDR2 FYNNEI. CDR3 sequence reads: CASSVWFGGGDDGELFF. The CDR3 coding sequence is TGTGCCAGCAGTGTCTGGTTTGGCGGGGGTGATGACGGGGAGCTGTTTTTT. Drawing the rest from reference TRBV2 and TRBJ2-2, the complete variable domain is EPEVTQTPSHQVTQMGQEVILRCVPISNHLYFYWYRQILGQKVEFLVSFYNNEISEKSEIFDDQFSVERPDGSNFTLKIRSTKLEDSAMYFCASSVWFGGGDDGELFFGEGSRLTVL.

CDR3 in DNA: TGTGCCAGCAGTCGGACAGGGGGTCGCGAGCAGTACTTC. Encoded protein: CASSRTGGREQYF. This chain connects TRBV6-2 or TRBV6-3 to TRBJ2-7; 10 nucleotides agree with TRBD1. From germline, CDR1 is MNHEY and CDR2 SVGEGT. Trimming took 5 bases from V and 6 from J; bases not matched to a gene: 4. The CDR3 contains 13 residues.

The chain couples TRBV28 to TRBJ1-5; no firm D call. The germline V gene has CDR1 MDHEN and CDR2 SYDVKM. Trimming removed 2 bases at V and 5 bases at J, with 4 bases between. The CDR3 has 12 amino acids. CDR3 region: CASSLVDQPQHF. CDR3 nucleotide sequence: TGTGCCAGCAGTTTAGTGGATCAGCCCCAGCATTTT.

The chain couples TRBV25-1 to TRBJ2-3; D gene uncertain. The CDR3 is made up of 12 amino acids. CDR1 is MGHDK and CDR2 is SYGVNS in the germline V gene. Trimming removed 8 bases at V and 5 bases at J, with 11 bases between. CDR3 loop: CASSTLGDTQYF. DNA for the CDR3: TGTGCCAGCTCAACGCTAGGAGATACGCAGTATTTT.

The chain employs TRBV10-2 and TRBJ2-1; D is unresolved. This CDR3 comprises 10 residues. V lost 6 bases and J lost 5, with 2 bases in between. The V gene's germline CDR1 is WSHSY and CDR2 SAAADI. The CDR3 sequence is CASRDNEQFF. The CDR3 coding sequence is TGCGCCAGCAGGGACAATGAGCAGTTCTTC.

This clone has only a few counts. The chain is built from TRBV7-9 and TRBJ1-5, with no clear D. V gave up 3 bases and J gave up 0 bases, with 0 bases separating them. The CDR3 is 12 amino acids. Looked up from germline, CDR1 is SEHNR and CDR2 is FQNEAQ (reference sequence). In DNA, the CDR3 is TGTGCCAGCAGCTTTAGCAATCAGCCCCAGCATTTT. Protein sequence: CASSFSNQPQHF.

This clone was observed a few times. The rearrangement uses TRBV7-2 and TRBJ1-2, with 7 bases fitting TRBD1. Germline V CDR1 and CDR2: SGHTA, FQGNSA. V gave up 5 bases and J gave up 8 bases; unmatched junction bases: 14. The CDR3 length is 15 residues. CDR3 coding DNA: TGTGCCAGCAGCCCCGGACAGGTCGGGCTAGGCGGCTACACCTTC. This codes for CASSPGQVGLGGYTF.

The V gene is TRBV11-3, the J gene TRBJ2-5; 10 positions match TRBD1. Germline CDR1 SGHNT, CDR2 YENEEA. This CDR3 region has 16 residues. J gave up 3 bases and V 5 bases, and 9 bases lay outside the gene matches. The CDR3 nucleotides read TGTGCCAGCAGCCCTTGGACAGGGGGGTTTGAAGAGACCCAGTACTTC. This encodes CASSPWTGGFEETQYF. The full variable domain, completed using reference TRBV11-3 and TRBJ2-5, is EAGVVQSPRYKIIEKKQPVAFWCNPISGHNTLYWYLQNLGQGPELLIRYENEEAVDDSQLPKDRFSAERLKGVDSTLKIQPAELGDSAVYLCASSPWTGGFEETQYFGPGTRLLVL.

The chain couples TRBV3-1 (or the pseudogene TRBV3-2) to TRBJ2-1; D possibly matches TRBD1 or TRBD2 (5 bases each). Trimming removed 2 bases from V and 9 bases from J, with 14 bases in between. The CDR3 is made up of 14 amino acids. Germline V lookup: CDR1 LGHDT, CDR2 YNNKEL (reference sequence). CDR3: CASSQRIEGREQFF. The CDR3 DNA is TGTGCCAGCAGCCAAAGAATTGAGGGGCGTGAGCAGTTCTTC.

The chain recombines TRBV7-9 with TRBJ2-1, with D hard to call. Trimming shortened V by 1 base and J by 2 bases, and 6 bases separated the two germline ends. Germline loops: CDR1 SEHNR, CDR2 FQNEAQ (reference sequence). The CDR3 extends over 14 amino acids. The CDR3 region is CASSLDAAYNEQFF. CDR3 sequence (DNA): TGTGCCAGCAGCTTAGACGCAGCCTACAATGAGCAGTTCTTC.

The chain has TRBV4-3 and TRBJ1-2; no reliable D call. This CDR3 comprises 14 residues. Germline V gene sequence: CDR1 LGHNA, CDR2 YSLEER. V was clipped by 2 bases and J by 4 bases, with 11 bases between them. Here the CDR3 DNA reads TGCGCCAGCAGCCAATCTGAGGGAACCTATGGCTACACCTTC. Translating gives CASSQSEGTYGYTF.

The chain has TRBV7-3 and TRBJ2-1; 9 bases agree with TRBD2. This CDR3 has 16 amino acids. Germline V gene data show CDR1 as SGHTA and CDR2 as FQGTGA. After removal of 3 bases from V and 8 bases from J, the junction contained 11 bases not matched to a gene. CDR3 amino acids: CASSFTAGGRFDEQFF. Here the CDR3 DNA reads TGTGCCAGCAGCTTTACAGCGGGGGGCAGGTTCGATGAGCAGTTCTTC.

Comment on this clone: This sample includes further DNA sequences coding for the same CDR3. The gene calls are TRBV11-2 and TRBJ1-5; no clear D. Trimming shortened V by 3 bases and J by 7 bases, and 7 bases separated the two germline ends. CDR1 is SGHAT, CDR2 FQNNGV, per germline. The CDR3 sequence is 12 residues long. CDR3 sequence: CASSLEGQPQHF. In DNA form, the CDR3 reads TGTGCCAGCAGCTTGGAAGGCCAGCCCCAGCATTTT.

J is TRBJ2-1 and V is TRBV13, with 8 positions matching TRBD1. Trimming removed 5 bases from V and 7 bases from J; junction bases left unmatched: 7. The CDR3 loop spans 14 amino acids. Germline V CDR1 and CDR2: PRHDT, FYEKMQ (reference sequence). This chain's CDR3 is CASSIRGRGNEQFF. CDR3 bases: TGTGCCAGCAGCATCAGGGGGCGCGGAAATGAGCAGTTCTTC.

The gene calls are TRBV6-5 and TRBJ1-6, with D hard to call. V lost 6 bases and J lost 10, with 16 bases in between. This CDR3 is 14 amino acids long. The germline CDR1 and CDR2 sequences are MNHEY and SVGAGI. CDR3 bases: TGTGCCAGCAGCGAGGTCCGCCCCACCTCACCCCTCCACTTT. This translates into CASSEVRPTSPLHF.

The rearrangement joins TRBV2 to TRBJ1-5; 9 positions match TRBD1. Germline values: CDR1 SNHLY, CDR2 FYNNEI. V shed 5 bases and J 13 bases; nucleotides not matched to a gene: 15. This CDR3 has 15 amino acids. The CDR3 protein is CASSLGQGGVSPQHF. CDR3 in DNA: TGTGCCAGCAGTTTGGGACAGGGAGGAGTCTCCCCTCAGCATTTT.

J is TRBJ2-7 and V is TRBV19; 9 nucleotides line up with TRBD1. Germline V lookup: CDR1 LNHDA, CDR2 SQIVND (reference sequence). The CDR3 consists of 14 residues. Unmatched junction bases numbered 7, after V lost 7 bases and J lost 3 bases. CDR3: CASKAGTGLYEQYF. CDR3 nucleotide sequence: TGTGCCAGTAAAGCCGGGACAGGGCTCTACGAGCAGTACTTC.

The chain combines TRBV2 with TRBJ2-2; no clear D gene. Germline V CDR1 and CDR2: SNHLY, FYNNEI. The V end lost 7 bases, the J end lost 2 bases, and 8 bases lay between the germline ends. This CDR3 is 13 amino acids long. In DNA, the CDR3 is TGTGCCAGCACGGCCAGAAACACCGGGGAGCTGTTTTTT. Protein sequence: CASTARNTGELFF.

V and J are TRBV19 and TRBJ1-1; D call uncertain. This CDR3 has 11 amino acids. The germline V and J ends were trimmed by 7 bases and 4 bases, with 7 bases remaining between them. Per germline, CDR1 LNHDA and CDR2 SQIVND (reference sequence). CDR3 coding DNA: TGTGCCAGTACCATGGGCACTGAAGCTTTCTTT. Amino acid sequence: CASTMGTEAFF.